The T cell receptor (beta chain) under discussion was sequenced for a study of T cells in Graves' hyperthyroidism and ophthalmopathy. The CDR3 is 18 residues long. V lost 5 bases, J lost 0 bases, and 23 bases lay in between. Germline CDR1 SGHVS, CDR2 FNYEAQ. What was amplified from RNA transcripts were TCR beta CDR3 regions. When the TCR CDR3 underwent first-round RT-PCR, the HTBI primer set was used. MiXCR, run by TCRdb on the multiplex PCR reads, gives a single entry per CDR3 protein. The sample records roughly 250,000 distinct CDR3 sequences, about a sixth being singletons. Ophthalmopathy cases met thresholds of Clinical Activity Score at least 3, NOSPECS grade at least 4 and duration under 3 months. This clonotype was seen repeatedly, ten times or more.

The TCR sequence derives from a woman under 30 with Graves' ophthalmopathy. V gene TRBV7-6 combines with J gene TRBJ2-7; D might be TRBD1 (6 bases). The sample taken for sequencing was blood. The CDR3 region has the DNA TGTGCCAGCAGCCCACCACCGGGACATTGGCCGAGCTCCTACGAGCAGTACTTC. Its translation is CASSPPPGHWPSSYEQYF.